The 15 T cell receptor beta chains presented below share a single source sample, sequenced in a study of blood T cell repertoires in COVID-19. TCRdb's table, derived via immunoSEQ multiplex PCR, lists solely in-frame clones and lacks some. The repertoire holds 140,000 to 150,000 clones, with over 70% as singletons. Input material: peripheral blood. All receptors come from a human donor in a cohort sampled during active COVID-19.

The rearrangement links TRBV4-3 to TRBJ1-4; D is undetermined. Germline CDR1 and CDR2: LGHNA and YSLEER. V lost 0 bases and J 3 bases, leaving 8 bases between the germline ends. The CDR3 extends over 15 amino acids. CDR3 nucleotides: TGCGCCAGCAGCCAAGACCCGGGAGCTAATGAAAAACTGTTTTTT. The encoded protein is CASSQDPGANEKLFF.

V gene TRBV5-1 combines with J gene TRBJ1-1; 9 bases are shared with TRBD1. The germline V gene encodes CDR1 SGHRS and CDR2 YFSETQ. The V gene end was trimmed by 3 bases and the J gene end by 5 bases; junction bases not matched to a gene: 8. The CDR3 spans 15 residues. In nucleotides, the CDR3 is TGCGCCAGCAGCTATAGGACAGGGGCGCGAACTGAAGCTTTCTTT. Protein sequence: CASSYRTGARTEAFF.

The DNA of the CDR3 is TGTGCCAGCAGCCCCCCAGGGGGGACGGGGACCGGGGAGCTGTTTTTT. Residues: CASSPPGGTGTGELFF. The rearrangement uses TRBV4-2 and TRBJ2-2, with D possibly being TRBD1 (7 bases). Trimming took 4 bases from V and 5 from J, leaving 17 bases between them. CDR1 and CDR2 (germline): LGHNA, YNFKEQ. The CDR3 runs 16 residues.

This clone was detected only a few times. The CDR3, as DNA: TGTGCCAGCAGCTTAAGCTACCGAAGCGCGGGCACTGAAGCTTTCTTT. Translated, it gives CASSLSYRSAGTEAFF. The rearrangement uses TRBV11-1 and TRBJ1-1; D gene unclear. Trimming pared 2 bases from V and 4 bases from J, leaving 17 bases between. CDR1 is SGHAT, CDR2 FQDESV, per germline (reference sequence). The CDR3 sequence is 16 residues long.

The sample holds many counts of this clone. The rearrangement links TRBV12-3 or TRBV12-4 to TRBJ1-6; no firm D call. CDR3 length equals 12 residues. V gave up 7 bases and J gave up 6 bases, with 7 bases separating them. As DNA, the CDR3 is TGTGCCAGCAACGGCGGTAATTCACCCCTCCACTTT. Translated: CASNGGNSPLHF.

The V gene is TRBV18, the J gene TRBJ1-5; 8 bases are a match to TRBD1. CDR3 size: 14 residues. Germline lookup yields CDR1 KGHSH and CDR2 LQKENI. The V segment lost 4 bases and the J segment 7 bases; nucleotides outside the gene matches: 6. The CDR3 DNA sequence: TGTGCCAGCTCACTTGGACAGGGCATCCAGCCCCAGCATTTT. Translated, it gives CASSLGQGIQPQHF. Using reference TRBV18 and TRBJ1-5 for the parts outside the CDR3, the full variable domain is NAGVMQNPRHLVRRRGQEARLRCSPMKGHSHVYWYRQLPEEGLKFMVYLQKENIIDESGMPKERFSAEFPKEGPSILRIQQVVRGDSAAYFCASSLGQGIQPQHFGDGTRLSIL.

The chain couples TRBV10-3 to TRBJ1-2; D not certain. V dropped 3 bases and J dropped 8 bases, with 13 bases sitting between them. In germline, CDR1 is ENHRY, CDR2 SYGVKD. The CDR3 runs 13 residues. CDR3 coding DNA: TGTGCCATCAGTGACGGCACTGAGGAGGGCTACACCTTC. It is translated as CAISDGTEEGYTF.

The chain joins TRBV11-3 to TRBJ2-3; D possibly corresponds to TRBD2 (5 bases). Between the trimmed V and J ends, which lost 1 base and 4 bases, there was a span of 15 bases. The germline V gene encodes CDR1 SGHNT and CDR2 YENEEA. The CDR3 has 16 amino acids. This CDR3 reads CASSLVVASTSDTQYF. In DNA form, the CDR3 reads TGTGCCAGCAGCTTAGTGGTAGCGAGTACTTCAGATACGCAGTATTTT. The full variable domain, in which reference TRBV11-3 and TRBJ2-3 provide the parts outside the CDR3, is EAGVVQSPRYKIIEKKQPVAFWCNPISGHNTLYWYLQNLGQGPELLIRYENEEAVDDSQLPKDRFSAERLKGVDSTLKIQPAELGDSAVYLCASSLVVASTSDTQYFGPGTRLTVL.

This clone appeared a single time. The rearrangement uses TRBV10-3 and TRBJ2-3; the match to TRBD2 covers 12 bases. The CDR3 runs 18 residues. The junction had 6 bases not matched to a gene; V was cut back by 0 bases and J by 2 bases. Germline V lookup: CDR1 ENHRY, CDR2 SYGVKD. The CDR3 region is CAISESSTSGRNTDTQYF. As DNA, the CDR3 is TGTGCCATCAGTGAGTCTAGCACTAGCGGGAGGAACACAGATACGCAGTATTTT.

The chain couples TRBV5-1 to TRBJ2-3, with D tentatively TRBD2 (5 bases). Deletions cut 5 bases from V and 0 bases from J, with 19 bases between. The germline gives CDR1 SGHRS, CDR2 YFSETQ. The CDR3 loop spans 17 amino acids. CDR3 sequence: CASSKEADPTSTDTQYF. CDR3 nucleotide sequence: TGCGCCAGCAGTAAGGAGGCAGACCCTACTAGCACAGATACGCAGTATTTT.

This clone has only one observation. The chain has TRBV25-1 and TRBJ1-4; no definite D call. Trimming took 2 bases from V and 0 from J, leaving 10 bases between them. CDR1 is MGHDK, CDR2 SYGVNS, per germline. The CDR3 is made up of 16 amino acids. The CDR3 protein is CASSEVGGATNEKLFF. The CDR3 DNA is TGTGCCAGCAGTGAAGTTGGAGGAGCAACTAATGAAAAACTGTTTTTT.

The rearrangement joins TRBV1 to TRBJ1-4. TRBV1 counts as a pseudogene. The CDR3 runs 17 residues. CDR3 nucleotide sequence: TGCACCAGCAGCCAGGCAGACCGGCGGTGCCCTAATGAAAAACTGTTTTTT. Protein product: CTSSQADRRCPNEKLFF.

The CDR3 region is CASSQGQANTGELFF. For the CDR3, the DNA is TGTGCCAGCAGCCAGGGACAGGCGAACACCGGGGAGCTGTTTTTT. This chain connects TRBV7-3 to TRBJ2-2, with 8 bases identical to TRBD1. This CDR3 spans 15 amino acids. V gave up 5 bases and J gave up 0 bases; unmatched junction bases: 2. Germline CDR1 and CDR2: SGHTA and FQGTGA.

CDR3 sequence: CASSATGMNTEAFF. Written as DNA, the CDR3 is TGTGCCAGCAGTGCGACAGGAATGAACACTGAAGCTTTCTTT. This chain joins TRBV6-6 and TRBJ1-1; D is perhaps TRBD1 (6 bases). This CDR3 region has 14 residues. Germline V gives CDR1 MNHNY, CDR2 SVGAGI (reference sequence). V lost 5 bases and J lost 0, with 10 bases in between.

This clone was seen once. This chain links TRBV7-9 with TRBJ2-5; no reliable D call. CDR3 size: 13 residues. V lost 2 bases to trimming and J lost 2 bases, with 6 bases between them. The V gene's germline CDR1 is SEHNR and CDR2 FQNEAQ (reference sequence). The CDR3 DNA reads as TGTGCCAGCAGCTTACTCGGGCAAGAGACCCAGTACTTC. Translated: CASSLLGQETQYF.